This TCR beta chain was sequenced for a study of T-cell reconstitution after alpha-beta-depleted transplantation in children. This clonotype was recorded a few times. During its preparation, the TCRbeta library received unique molecular identifiers. One entry per CDR3 protein results from TCRdb running MiXCR on the PCR reads. The sample carries hundreds of thousands of distinct CDR3 sequences, 32% recorded once. Trimming took 6 bases from V and 0 from J, leaving 8 bases between them. CDR3 length: 13 amino acids. The sequence was collected from a human donor who donated a stem cell graft to a child with aplastic anemia. Specimen: PBMCs from the stem cell graft donor, collected from the stem cell graft. The J gene is TRBJ1-1, the V gene TRBV12-3 or TRBV12-4, with a weak D call TRBD1 (6 bases). The CDR3 is CASSRTVNTEAFF. The CDR3 DNA reads as TGTGCCAGCAGCCGGACAGTGAACACTGAAGCTTTCTTT.